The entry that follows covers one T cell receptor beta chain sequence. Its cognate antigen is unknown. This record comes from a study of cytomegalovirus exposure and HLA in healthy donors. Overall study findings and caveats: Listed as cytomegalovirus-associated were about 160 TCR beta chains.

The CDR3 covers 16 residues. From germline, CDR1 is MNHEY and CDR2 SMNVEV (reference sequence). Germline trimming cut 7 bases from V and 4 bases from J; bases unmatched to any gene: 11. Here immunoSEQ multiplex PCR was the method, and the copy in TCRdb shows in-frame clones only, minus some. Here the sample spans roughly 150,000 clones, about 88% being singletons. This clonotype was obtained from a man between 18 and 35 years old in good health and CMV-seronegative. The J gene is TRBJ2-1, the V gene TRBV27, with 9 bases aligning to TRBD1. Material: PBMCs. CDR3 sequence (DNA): TGTGCCAGCACCTGGGGAGGGGGACAGGGTTACAATGAGCAGTTCTTC. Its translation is CASTWGGGQGYNEQFF.